This T cell receptor (beta chain) appears in the sequencing data of a study of blood T cells in healthy people across ages. Researchers collected around 11 milliliters of peripheral blood from every single donor. Alongside a J-beta primer mix, a sample-barcoded 5' primer served in a second PCR lasting 7 to 11 cycles. CDR3-containing paired-end reads numbered at least 2.5 million in each sample. MiXCR, applied by TCRdb to the 5' RACE reads, yields one record per CDR3 protein. The table lists more than 800,000 distinct CDR3 sequences, 29% of them singletons. This clonotype showed up many times. The CDR3 contains 13 residues. Germline assignment: CDR1 GTSNPN and CDR2 SVGIG (reference sequence). V shed 4 bases and J shed 7 bases, with 13 bases lying between them.

The chain recombines TRBV30 with TRBJ1-4; the D gene is possibly TRBD1 (5 bases). The receptor comes from a woman older than 75 in good health. The source material was blood. CDR3 in amino acids: CAWNKGLSEKLFF. DNA for the CDR3: TGTGCCTGGAATAAGGGGCTATCTGAAAAACTGTTTTTT.